This T cell receptor beta chain came from a study of OX40 agonist ivuxolimab in advanced cancers. Study-level results: Dosing at 0.1 to 3.0 mg/kg was accompanied by clonal expansion of CD4+ and CD8+ blood T cells by week 6. In general, CD8+ T cells held more expanded clones than CD4+ did, on average.

The CDR3 sequence is 14 residues long. CDR1 is SGHTA, CDR2 FQGTGA, per germline. With V trimmed by 3 bases and J by 3 bases, 2 bases remained unmatched. This clone showed up just once. What it recognizes is unknown. The data were produced by immunoSEQ multiplex PCR, yet TCRdb's version contains in-frame clones alone and is incomplete. In the table there are 70,000 to 80,000 clones, about 89% of which are singletons. Exclusion of a patient followed from autoimmune disease history or systemic immunosuppression. The V call is TRBV7-3, the J call TRBJ2-4, with TRBD2 identical over 7 bases. The sample in question was CD4+ or CD8+ T cells sorted from blood, obtained in a trial of the OX40 agonist ivuxolimab. The receptor was isolated from an adult with an advanced solid tumor such as melanoma, head and neck, liver or kidney cancer. The CDR3 bases are TGTGCCAGCAGCTTTCGGGGGGACAAAAACATTCAGTACTTC. It codes for CASSFRGDKNIQYF.